A single sample gave rise to the 8 T cell receptor beta chains below, sequenced in a study of blood T cell repertoires in COVID-19 (dated by TCRdb to the early 2020s). Library construction relied on the immunoSEQ multiplex PCR assay. What TCRdb holds here is the immuneACCESS table cut down to in-frame rearrangements. Part of the clones is not present; checked against another copy, under half of the missing clones reflect an unresolved V gene, and the others are unexplained. In all, the sample holds some 50,000 clones, and 86% of those were seen once. Approximately 3.1% of the sample rests with the top ten. Sequencing used PBMCs or T cells enriched from blood (not recorded which). These receptor sequences come from a woman aged 50 to 65 who had recovered from COVID-19.

The chain uses TRBV4-2 and TRBJ2-5; TRBD1 matches at 8 bases. There are 15 residues in the CDR3. V lost 4 bases, J lost 5 bases, and 9 bases stayed unmatched. Germline values: CDR1 LGHNA, CDR2 YNFKEQ. The DNA for the CDR3 is TGTGCCAGCAGCCGCGGTCAGGGGGCGGAGGAGACCCAGTACTTC. Encoded protein: CASSRGQGAEETQYF.

This chain connects TRBV5-6 to TRBJ1-2, with D tentatively TRBD1 (5 bases). V lost 1 base, J lost 8 bases, and 15 bases lay in between. CDR1 is SGHDT and CDR2 is YYEEEE in the germline V gene. This CDR3 has 14 amino acids. The CDR3 DNA sequence: TGTGCCAGCAGCTTGACCCCCAGGGATGACGGCTACACCTTC. It yields the protein CASSLTPRDDGYTF.

CDR3 sequence reads: CASRAGTGARNYGYTF. In DNA, the CDR3 is TGTGCCAGCAGAGCCGGGACAGGGGCCCGTAACTATGGCTACACCTTC. V usage is TRBV5-6 and J usage is TRBJ1-2; 10 nucleotides match TRBD1. The germline V gene has CDR1 SGHDT and CDR2 YYEEEE. V trimming: 5 bases; J trimming: 1 base; junction bases outside the gene matches: 8. The CDR3 is made up of 16 amino acids.

The chain links TRBV6-2 or TRBV6-3 to TRBJ2-2; D possibly corresponds to TRBD2 (6 bases). The germline V gene has CDR1 MNHEY and CDR2 SVGEGT. V was trimmed by 5 bases and J by 15 bases, leaving 22 bases between them. The CDR3 covers 14 residues. CDR3 in DNA: TGTGCCAGCAGTGACCCCGGGACTCTCGAGAGGGTGTTTTTT. It translates to CASSDPGTLERVFF.

The chain employs TRBV5-1 and TRBJ2-1, with 10 bases that match TRBD2. The length of the CDR3 is 15 residues. From germline, CDR1 is SGHRS and CDR2 YFSETQ. V was clipped by 4 bases and J by 3 bases; unmatched bases: 4. CDR3 sequence reads: CASSRSGRDYNEQFF. The CDR3 bases are TGCGCCAGCAGCAGAAGCGGGAGGGACTACAATGAGCAGTTCTTC.

The rearrangement links TRBV3-1 (or the pseudogene TRBV3-2) to TRBJ1-2; D may be TRBD1 (6 bases). Looked up from germline, CDR1 is LGHDT and CDR2 is YNNKEL (reference sequence). V lost 3 bases and J lost 6, with 11 bases in between. The CDR3 has 13 residues. The CDR3 DNA reads TGTGCCAGCAGCCAGGGGGCGAGGAATGGCTACACCTTC. This gives the protein CASSQGARNGYTF.

The CDR3 is CASSPFWQSTDTQYF. The CDR3 nucleotides read TGTGCCAGCTCACCTTTCTGGCAGAGCACAGATACGCAGTATTTT. This chain uses TRBV18 with TRBJ2-3, with D uncertain. With 3 bases removed from V and 0 bases from J, the gap between germline ends came to 10 bases. Looked up from germline, CDR1 is KGHSH and CDR2 is LQKENI. The CDR3 sequence is 15 residues long.

V is TRBV6-1 and J is TRBJ1-5; D uncertain. Germline V CDR1 and CDR2: MNHNS, SASEGT. V shed 1 base and J shed 0 bases, with 10 bases lying between them. There are 16 residues in the CDR3. The CDR3 is CASSEGRIYSNQPQHF. The CDR3 DNA follows: TGTGCCAGCAGTGAAGGGAGAATTTATAGCAATCAGCCCCAGCATTTT.